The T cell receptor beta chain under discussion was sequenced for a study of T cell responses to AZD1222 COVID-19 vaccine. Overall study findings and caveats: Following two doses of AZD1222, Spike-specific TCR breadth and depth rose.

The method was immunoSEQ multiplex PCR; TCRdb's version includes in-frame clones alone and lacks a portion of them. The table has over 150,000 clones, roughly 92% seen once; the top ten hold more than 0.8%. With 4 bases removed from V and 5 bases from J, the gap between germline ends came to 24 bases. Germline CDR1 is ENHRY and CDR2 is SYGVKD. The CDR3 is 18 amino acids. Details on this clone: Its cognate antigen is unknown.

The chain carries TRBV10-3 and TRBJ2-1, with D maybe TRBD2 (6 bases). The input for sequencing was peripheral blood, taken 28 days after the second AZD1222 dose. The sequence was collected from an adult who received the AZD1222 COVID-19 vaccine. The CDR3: CAISVLRGRASDNNEQFF. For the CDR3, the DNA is TGTGCCATCAGTGTTTTAAGGGGTAGGGCTAGCGATAACAATGAGCAGTTCTTC.